One sample yielded the 14 T cell receptor beta chains listed below, sequenced in a study of cytomegalovirus exposure and HLA in healthy donors. The repertoire was sequenced with immunoSEQ multiplex PCR; TCRdb's copy has only in-frame clones and lacks some. The sample contains 160,000 or so clones, approximately 90% of which appear only once. The sequenced material came from PBMCs. The receptor set was obtained from a man aged 18 to 29 in good health and CMV-seronegative.

The chain couples TRBV2 to TRBJ1-5; 7 nucleotides line up with TRBD1. The germline CDR1 and CDR2 sequences are SNHLY and FYNNEI. V lost 9 bases to trimming and J lost 6 bases; unmatched junction nucleotides: 11. The CDR3 is 14 amino acids. The CDR3 coding sequence is TGTGCCAGTAAATTGGGACCAGGGGGTCAGCCCCAGCATTTT. Translating gives CASKLGPGGQPQHF.

This clone was seen a few times. The chain joins TRBV6-1 to TRBJ2-7; tentatively, D is TRBD2 (6 bases). The V and J ends lost 3 bases and 1 base respectively, with 10 bases between them. The CDR3 length is 14 residues. In germline, CDR1 is MNHNS, CDR2 SASEGT. CDR3 amino acids: CASSDRGRSYEQYV. The DNA for the CDR3 is TGTGCCAGCAGTGACCGGGGGAGATCCTACGAGCAGTACGTC.

This chain joins TRBV5-1 and TRBJ2-7; D not certain. CDR3 length: 14 residues. The germline V and J ends were trimmed by 0 bases and 5 bases, with 12 bases remaining between them. The germline CDR1 and CDR2 sequences are SGHRS and YFSETQ. This chain's CDR3 is CASSLVVGRHEQYV. The CDR3 coding sequence is TGCGCCAGCAGCTTGGTAGTGGGCAGGCACGAGCAGTACGTC.

The CDR3 reads CASSERGMEAGGFEQFF. The CDR3, as DNA: TGTGCCAGCAGTGAACGGGGAATGGAAGCGGGAGGGTTCGAGCAGTTCTTC. The genes are TRBV2 and TRBJ2-1; 10 bases align to TRBD2. The CDR3 covers 17 residues. Germline V gene lookup returns CDR1 SNHLY and CDR2 FYNNEI. The trim removed 2 bases at V and 10 bases at J, leaving 14 bases unmatched.

J is TRBJ2-7 and V is TRBV28; 9 bases fit TRBD1. This CDR3 has 15 amino acids. In germline, CDR1 is MDHEN, CDR2 SYDVKM. The trim removed 5 bases at V and 3 bases at J, leaving 8 bases unmatched. The CDR3 spells CASSGSDRGHYEQYV. CDR3 DNA sequence: TGTGCCAGCAGTGGGTCGGACAGGGGTCACTACGAGCAGTACGTC.

The chain recombines TRBV4-3 with TRBJ1-1; the D is unclear. Germline values: CDR1 LGHNA, CDR2 YSLEER. This CDR3 has 16 amino acids. V lost 3 bases to trimming and J lost 6 bases, with 20 bases between them. The CDR3 nucleotides are TGCGCCAGCAGCCAGCGCCCTGAGGGCGCGTCCCCTGAAGCTTTCTTT. It codes for CASSQRPEGASPEAFF.

The sample holds a few counts of this clone. This rearrangement joins TRBV7-6 to TRBJ2-7, with D tentatively TRBD2 (5 bases). V was trimmed by 1 base and J by 2 bases, leaving 12 bases between them. Germline V gene lookup returns CDR1 SGHVS and CDR2 FNYEAQ. CDR3 length: 15 amino acids. The CDR3 loop reads CASSLGAGGPYEQYF. CDR3 nucleotides: TGTGCCAGCAGCTTAGGAGCCGGAGGTCCCTACGAGCAGTACTTC.

CDR3 DNA sequence: TGTGCCAGCAGTTTATTTCTTCGGGACAGGGCGAACACTGAAGCTTTCTTT. It codes for CASSLFLRDRANTEAFF. The chain links TRBV28 to TRBJ1-1, with TRBD1 matching 9 bases. The CDR3 loop spans 17 amino acids. Germline-derived CDR1 and CDR2 are MDHEN and SYDVKM. Trimming removed 1 base from V and 1 base from J; junction bases left unmatched: 7.

This sequence joins TRBV6-4 and TRBJ2-3; 9 nucleotides line up with TRBD2. The germline V gene encodes CDR1 MRHNA and CDR2 SNTAGT. This CDR3 comprises 17 residues. The V gene end was trimmed by 0 bases and the J gene end by 2 bases; junction bases not matched to a gene: 6. This chain's CDR3 is CASSDSGLAGNTDTQYF. The CDR3, as DNA: TGTGCCAGCAGTGACTCAGGCCTAGCGGGGAACACAGATACGCAGTATTTT.

This clone has a single count. This chain connects TRBV4-1 to TRBJ1-2; 7 positions agree with TRBD1. The CDR3 has 14 residues. Germline lookup yields CDR1 MGHRA and CDR2 YSYEKL. The V segment lost 4 bases and the J segment 8 bases; nucleotides outside the gene matches: 10. The CDR3 spells CASSPRQGMVGYTF. The CDR3, as DNA: TGCGCCAGCAGCCCGAGACAGGGAATGGTGGGCTACACCTTC.

This clone is a singleton in its sample. The genes are TRBV5-1 and TRBJ2-1; 9 nucleotides align to TRBD2. From germline, CDR1 is SGHRS and CDR2 YFSETQ. The V and J ends lost 5 bases and 6 bases, in that order; junction bases with no gene match: 9. The CDR3 is made up of 15 amino acids. For the CDR3, the DNA is TGCGCCAGCAGTCCTATAGCGGGAGAAAGCAATGAGCAGTTCTTC. The encoded protein is CASSPIAGESNEQFF.

The rearrangement joins TRBV27 to TRBJ2-1; TRBD2 matches 16 bases. Germline-derived CDR1 and CDR2 are MNHEY and SMNVEV (reference sequence). This CDR3 spans 16 amino acids. V lost 4 bases, J lost 8 bases, and 5 bases stayed unmatched. The CDR3 DNA reads as TGTGCCAGCAGTTATAAGGGACTAGCGGGAGGGTATGAGCAGTTCTTC. Residues: CASSYKGLAGGYEQFF.

The rearrangement joins TRBV27 to TRBJ2-5; tentatively, D is TRBD2 (6 bases). Germline CDR1 is MNHEY and CDR2 is SMNVEV (reference sequence). Trimming stripped 1 base from V and 1 base from J, with 10 bases between. There are 15 residues in the CDR3. The CDR3 protein is CASSLFFGGQETQYF. The CDR3 DNA reads TGTGCCAGCAGTTTATTTTTCGGGGGCCAAGAGACCCAGTACTTC.

The chain employs TRBV30 and TRBJ1-1; tentative D call: TRBD1 (5 bases). Germline values: CDR1 GTSNPN, CDR2 SVGIG (reference sequence). The CDR3 has 13 amino acids. Trimming cost V 0 bases and J 3 bases, with 8 bases left between them. Here the CDR3 reads CAWSVSRDTEAFF. Written as DNA, the CDR3 is TGTGCCTGGAGTGTATCCAGGGACACTGAAGCTTTCTTT.